Presented here are 30 T cell receptor beta chains from one specimen sequenced in a study of CD8 T cells in Susac syndrome. Reverse transcription of roughly 0.45 to 1 ug RNA used random hexamers. One entry per CDR3 protein results from TCRdb running MiXCR on the immunoSEQ multiplex PCR reads. This sample has under 550,000 distinct CDR3 sequences, with approximately 85% found just once. Sequenced sample: CD8+ T cells from PBMCs. These receptor sequences come from a human donor with multiple sclerosis.

The V and J genes are TRBV10-3 and TRBJ2-1; 7 bases map to TRBD1. The CDR3 spans 13 residues. V dropped 6 bases and J dropped 6; count of bases not matched to a gene: 5. The germline V gene has CDR1 ENHRY and CDR2 SYGVKD. The CDR3 spells CAIRTGPGNEQFF. The CDR3 coding sequence is TGTGCCATCAGGACAGGGCCAGGCAATGAGCAGTTCTTC.

The chain joins TRBV7-9 to TRBJ1-5, with D unresolved. The V gene's germline CDR1 is SEHNR and CDR2 FQNEAQ (reference sequence). V lost 0 bases and J 4 bases, leaving 7 bases between the germline ends. The CDR3 has 14 amino acids. CDR3 residues: CASSLAAPNQPQHF. CDR3 coding DNA: TGTGCCAGCAGCTTAGCAGCCCCAAATCAGCCCCAGCATTTT.

This rearrangement joins TRBV2 to TRBJ2-6; D possibly corresponds to TRBD2 (6 bases). V was pared by 10 bases and J by 0 bases, with 19 bases between. Germline CDR1 reads SNHLY; CDR2 reads FYNNEI. The CDR3 has 17 amino acids. The CDR3 here is CAIWGDGAHSGANVLTF. In DNA, the CDR3 is TGTGCCATCTGGGGGGACGGGGCCCACTCTGGGGCCAACGTCCTGACTTTC.

This sequence joins TRBV5-4 and TRBJ1-1, with D possibly matching TRBD1 (6 bases). CDR1 is SGHNT and CDR2 is YYREEE in the germline V gene (reference sequence). The V end was cut by 1 base, the J end by 0 bases, with 13 bases between. This CDR3 spans 16 amino acids. The CDR3 nucleotides read TGTGCCAGCAGCTTGTACGGGGGCCTTATGAACACTGAAGCTTTCTTT. Amino acid sequence: CASSLYGGLMNTEAFF.

This clonotype was picked up one time. The chain couples TRBV27 to TRBJ2-7, with 11 bases matching TRBD1. Germline loops: CDR1 MNHEY, CDR2 SMNVEV (reference sequence). The CDR3 contains 15 residues. V shed 6 bases, J shed 0 bases, and the junction held 4 bases outside the gene matches. The CDR3 here is CASSHGTGGSYEQYF. The CDR3 DNA sequence: TGTGCCAGCAGCCATGGGACAGGGGGCTCCTACGAGCAGTACTTC.

This chain joins TRBV10-2 and TRBJ2-1; D is unresolved. Germline values: CDR1 WSHSY, CDR2 SAAADI. The CDR3 is 13 amino acids. Deletions cut 1 base from V and 1 base from J, with 2 bases between. This CDR3 reads CASSEYSYNEQFF. The CDR3 region has the DNA TGCGCCAGCAGTGAGTATTCCTACAATGAGCAGTTCTTC.

This sequence joins TRBV3-1 and TRBJ2-7; 8 bases are shared with TRBD2. Germline loops: CDR1 LGHDT, CDR2 YNNKEL (reference sequence). This CDR3 spans 15 amino acids. The V gene end was trimmed by 0 bases and the J gene end by 4 bases; junction bases not matched to a gene: 5. As DNA, the CDR3 is TGTGCCAGCAGCCAAGAAACCAGCGGGGGTTACGAGCAGTACTTC. This encodes CASSQETSGGYEQYF.

The chain is built from TRBV29-1 and TRBJ2-2, with 7 bases fitting TRBD1. Trimming at V came to 7 bases and at J to 4 bases, leaving 12 bases not matched to a gene. Germline V gene data show CDR1 as SQVTM and CDR2 as ANQGSEA. This CDR3 contains 15 residues. The CDR3 region has the DNA TGCAGCGCCGGGGAAGAACAGGGGACCACCGGGGAGCTGTTTTTT. Protein sequence: CSAGEEQGTTGELFF.

V usage is TRBV27 and J usage is TRBJ2-3, with TRBD2 matching over 7 bases. V gave up 7 bases and J gave up 6 bases; unmatched junction bases: 7. Germline V CDR1 and CDR2: MNHEY, SMNVEV (reference sequence). The CDR3 has 13 residues. CDR3 residues: CASNSVLADTQYF. The CDR3 DNA reads TGTGCCAGCAATTCGGTACTAGCGGATACGCAGTATTTT.

The chain is built from TRBV14 and TRBJ2-2; D is possibly TRBD1 (6 bases). The CDR3 consists of 17 residues. Germline lookup yields CDR1 SGHDN and CDR2 FVKESK. V dropped 1 base and J dropped 5 bases, with 17 bases sitting between them. DNA of the CDR3: TGTGCCAGCAGCCAAGTGGGGACATCGACCTGGACCGGGGAGCTGTTTTTT. Amino acid sequence: CASSQVGTSTWTGELFF.

J is TRBJ1-1 and V is TRBV11-2, with D uncertain. Germline assignment: CDR1 SGHAT and CDR2 FQNNGV. The CDR3 totals 12 residues. Trimming removed 5 bases at V and 11 bases at J, with 15 bases between. The CDR3 coding sequence is TGTGCCAGCAGCCCTTCTGCGGAGTGGGCTTTCTTT. Amino acids: CASSPSAEWAFF.

The J gene is TRBJ2-1, the V gene TRBV11-2, with D possibly matching TRBD1 (6 bases). The germline V gene encodes CDR1 SGHAT and CDR2 FQNNGV. Between the trimmed V and J ends, which lost 1 base and 3 bases, there was a span of 13 bases. The CDR3 contains 16 residues. The CDR3 sequence is CASSLGGGPYYNEQFF. The CDR3 nucleotides read TGTGCCAGCAGCTTAGGTGGGGGCCCCTACTACAATGAGCAGTTCTTC.

This rearrangement joins TRBV4-1 to TRBJ2-1; D not certain. CDR3 length: 14 amino acids. The V and J ends lost 0 bases and 9 bases respectively, with 12 bases between them. Germline CDR1 and CDR2: MGHRA and YSYEKL. CDR3 nucleotides: TGCGCCAGCAGCCAAGATCGGCGTGACGGTGAGCAGTTCTTC. Its protein is CASSQDRRDGEQFF.

V is TRBV2 and J is TRBJ2-2, with 11 bases matching TRBD2. Germline CDR1 SNHLY, CDR2 FYNNEI. The CDR3 spans 19 residues. V lost 2 bases and J lost 6; bases outside the gene matches: 14. The CDR3 DNA reads as TGTGCCAGCAGTGAAATTGGTAGCGGGAGGGCCTTCTCCGCCGGGGAGCTGTTTTTT. This gives the protein CASSEIGSGRAFSAGELFF. Filled out from reference TRBV2 and TRBJ2-2, the complete variable domain reads EPEVTQTPSHQVTQMGQEVILRCVPISNHLYFYWYRQILGQKVEFLVSFYNNEISEKSEIFDDQFSVERPDGSNFTLKIRSTKLEDSAMYFCASSEIGSGRAFSAGELFFGEGSRLTVL.

The CDR3 bases are TGTGCCAGCAGCTTCCCGACAGGGGAACAAGAGACCCAGTACTTC. Protein sequence: CASSFPTGEQETQYF. The chain couples TRBV5-6 to TRBJ2-5; 8 positions agree with TRBD1. The CDR3 is 15 residues long. J gave up 2 bases and V 2 bases, and 5 bases lay outside the gene matches. The germline CDR1 and CDR2 sequences are SGHDT and YYEEEE.

This clonotype has more than one count but fewer than ten. This chain uses TRBV6-1 with TRBJ2-3; D is possibly TRBD2 (5 bases). The CDR3 totals 15 residues. CDR1 MNHNS and CDR2 SASEGT come from the germline V gene. V lost 3 bases and J lost 10, with 20 bases in between. CDR3 nucleotide sequence: TGTGCCAGCAGTGATTATAGAGGGAGTCACTTGGCGCAGTATTTT. It codes for CASSDYRGSHLAQYF.

Details on this clonotype: One junction end disagrees with the germline gene, perhaps due to a read error. J is TRBJ2-2 and V is TRBV7-7, with D possibly being TRBD1 (6 bases). Germline V CDR1 and CDR2: SSHAT, FNYEAQ (reference sequence). The CDR3 length is 15 residues. The CDR3 DNA follows: TGTGCCAGCAGCTTAGGACAGGCGGACACTGGGGAGCTGTTTTTT. Its protein is CASSLGQADTGELFF.

This chain links TRBV4-1 with TRBJ2-7; D not certain. In germline, CDR1 is MGHRA, CDR2 YSYEKL. The CDR3 is 16 residues long. The V end was cut by 0 bases, the J end by 1 base, with 13 bases between. The CDR3 is CASSQEGLTPSYEQYF. In nucleotides, the CDR3 is TGCGCCAGCAGCCAAGAGGGCTTGACCCCTTCCTACGAGCAGTACTTC.

CDR3 nucleotides: TGTGCCAGCAGCCCCCGGGGTGGCGGGAGTCCCATCTGGGATACGCAGTATTTT. Amino acid sequence: CASSPRGGGSPIWDTQYF. V and J are TRBV5-4 and TRBJ2-3, with 7 bases matching TRBD2. Unmatched junction bases numbered 20, after V lost 4 bases and J lost 6 bases. Per germline, CDR1 SGHNT and CDR2 YYREEE (reference sequence). The CDR3 runs 18 residues.

This sequence joins TRBV6-1 and TRBJ1-4; weak D call: TRBD1 (5 bases). The CDR3 is 13 amino acids. Germline V lookup: CDR1 MNHNS, CDR2 SASEGT. V dropped 3 bases and J dropped 11 bases, with 13 bases sitting between them. The CDR3 bases are TGTGCCAGCAGTGATAATGGGGCAGGGAAACTGTTTTTT. The encoded protein is CASSDNGAGKLFF.

This chain connects TRBV4-1 to TRBJ1-5; weak D call: TRBD1 (6 bases). The CDR3 has 15 residues. Looked up from germline, CDR1 is MGHRA and CDR2 is YSYEKL. V lost 1 base, J lost 3 bases, and 10 bases lay in between. The CDR3 is CASSQGQGTNQPQHF. The DNA of the CDR3 is TGCGCCAGCAGCCAAGGCCAGGGGACCAATCAGCCCCAGCATTTT.

The chain couples TRBV11-2 to TRBJ2-3; D is uncertain. CDR3 size: 14 residues. V was clipped by 1 base and J by 1 base, with 6 bases between them. Germline V CDR1 and CDR2: SGHAT, FQNNGV. CDR3 amino acids: CASSLGLGTDTQYF. The CDR3 nucleotides are TGTGCCAGCAGCTTAGGCCTAGGCACAGATACGCAGTATTTT.

The J gene is TRBJ2-6, the V gene TRBV5-1, with D maybe TRBD2 (5 bases). Germline loops: CDR1 SGHRS, CDR2 YFSETQ. This CDR3 has 18 amino acids. V was shortened by 0 bases and J by 0 bases, with 13 bases between the two germline ends. CDR3 nucleotide sequence: TGCGCCAGCAGCTTGGTAGGCAGCGGAACCTCTGGGGCCAACGTCCTGACTTTC. This codes for CASSLVGSGTSGANVLTF. Full variable domain (rest looked up from reference TRBV5-1 and TRBJ2-6): KAGVTQTPRYLIKTRGQQVTLSCSPISGHRSVSWYQQTPGQGLQFLFEYFSETQRNKGNFPGRFSGRQFSNSRSEMNVSTLELGDSALYLCASSLVGSGTSGANVLTFGAGSRLTVL.

The chain carries TRBV3-1 and TRBJ2-1; TRBD2 matches 11 bases. V was clipped by 0 bases and J by 3 bases; unmatched bases: 4. This CDR3 comprises 17 residues. Germline assignment: CDR1 LGHDT and CDR2 YNNKEL (reference sequence). CDR3 sequence: CASSQELAGAYYNEQFF. In DNA, the CDR3 is TGTGCCAGCAGCCAAGAACTAGCGGGGGCCTACTACAATGAGCAGTTCTTC.

V usage is TRBV27 and J usage is TRBJ1-2; 7 bases match TRBD1. Germline lookup yields CDR1 MNHEY and CDR2 SMNVEV (reference sequence). The V segment lost 4 bases and the J segment 0 bases; nucleotides outside the gene matches: 5. CDR3 size: 15 residues. The CDR3 loop reads CASSSTGSSNYGYTF. For the CDR3, the DNA is TGTGCCAGCAGTTCGACAGGGTCTTCTAACTATGGCTACACCTTC.

V is TRBV30 and J is TRBJ2-2; 8 bases align to TRBD2. Germline CDR1 GTSNPN, CDR2 SVGIG (reference sequence). This CDR3 contains 14 residues. V dropped 5 bases and J dropped 3; count of bases not matched to a gene: 5. CDR3 residues: CAWGGGRDTGELFF. The DNA of the CDR3 is TGTGCCTGGGGCGGGGGGCGCGACACCGGGGAGCTGTTTTTT. Based on the CDR3 plus reference TRBV30 and TRBJ2-2, the full variable domain is SQTIHQWPATLVQPVGSPLSLECTVEGTSNPNLYWYRQAAGRGLQLLFYSVGIGQISSEVPQNLSASRPQDRQFILSSKKLLLSDSGFYLCAWGGGRDTGELFFGEGSRLTVL.

The chain is built from TRBV28 and TRBJ2-7, with a tentative D call TRBD1 (6 bases). Trimming removed 6 bases from V and 7 bases from J, with 10 bases in between. This CDR3 region has 11 residues. Per germline, CDR1 MDHEN and CDR2 SYDVKM. CDR3 coding DNA: TGTGCCAGCAGAAGGGGGTCGGAGCAGTACTTC. Protein sequence: CASRRGSEQYF.

The chain recombines TRBV7-9 with TRBJ2-1, with 9 bases fitting TRBD2. Germline CDR1 reads SEHNR; CDR2 reads FQNEAQ (reference sequence). The CDR3 totals 14 residues. The ends lost 5 bases at V and 4 bases at J; junction bases unmatched: 3. The CDR3 protein is CASSPLAGYNEQFF. CDR3 in DNA: TGTGCCAGCAGCCCCCTAGCGGGGTACAATGAGCAGTTCTTC.

V is TRBV5-5 and J is TRBJ1-4; tentative D call: TRBD1 (6 bases). The CDR3 sequence is 15 residues long. The germline gives CDR1 SGHKS, CDR2 YYEKEE (reference sequence). Trimming pared 4 bases from V and 3 bases from J, leaving 13 bases between. The CDR3 DNA reads TGTGCCAGCAGCCCCGGGGACACCTCTAATGAAAAACTGTTTTTT. This sequence encodes CASSPGDTSNEKLFF.

This chain connects TRBV11-2 to TRBJ2-7, with 8 bases that match TRBD2. The V segment lost 2 bases and the J segment 1 base; nucleotides outside the gene matches: 10. The CDR3 spans 17 residues. Germline V gives CDR1 SGHAT, CDR2 FQNNGV. The CDR3 spells CASSLRASGGSSYEQYF. The CDR3 DNA reads as TGTGCCAGCAGCTTAAGGGCCAGCGGGGGATCGTCCTACGAGCAGTACTTC.